These 10 T cell receptor beta chains share one sample of origin, sequenced in a study of T cells after yellow fever vaccination. TCRdb redid the calling of the 5' RACE reads with MiXCR, one entry per CDR3 protein. The repertoire holds 150,000 to 200,000 distinct CDR3 sequences, with roughly a tenth as singletons. The specimen comprised CD8+ T cells sorted from PBMCs, sampled 45 days after the yellow fever booster vaccination. The receptors were sampled from a man aged 18 to 29 who received the YFV17D yellow fever vaccine.

CDR3 sequence: CSVVGPTQAFF. CDR3 sequence (DNA): TGCAGCGTTGTAGGACCGACCCAAGCTTTCTTT. This chain joins TRBV29-1 and TRBJ1-1; D is ambiguous. The CDR3 sequence is 11 residues long. The V end was cut by 4 bases, the J end by 9 bases, with 12 bases between. The germline V gene has CDR1 SQVTM and CDR2 ANQGSEA.

This clonotype has ten or more counts. The V call is TRBV4-2, the J call TRBJ1-1; weak D call: TRBD1 (5 bases). Germline V gene data show CDR1 as LGHNA and CDR2 as YNFKEQ. The V gene lost 1 base and the J gene lost 1 base, with 16 bases spanning the gap. The CDR3 is made up of 17 amino acids. CDR3 sequence reads: CASSQVFADIPNTEAFF. DNA for the CDR3: TGTGCCAGCAGCCAAGTTTTCGCGGACATCCCGAACACTGAAGCTTTCTTT.

The V gene is TRBV7-9, the J gene TRBJ2-7, with 7 bases matching TRBD1. Germline CDR1 is SEHNR and CDR2 is FQNEAQ (reference sequence). The CDR3 has 13 residues. With V trimmed by 6 bases and J by 6 bases, 8 bases remained unmatched. The CDR3 protein is CASSLGSGGEQYV. In nucleotides, the CDR3 is TGTGCCAGCAGTCTAGGTTCAGGGGGCGAGCAGTACGTC.

The V and J genes are TRBV6-6 and TRBJ1-1; D possibly corresponds to TRBD1 (5 bases). Germline loops: CDR1 MNHNY, CDR2 SVGAGI (reference sequence). The length of the CDR3 is 12 residues. The CDR3 reads CATREGRTEAFF. The CDR3 nucleotides read TGTGCTACCAGGGAGGGTCGCACTGAAGCTTTCTTT.

This clonotype has a count of ten or more. The rearrangement joins TRBV12-3 or TRBV12-4 to TRBJ2-7; 7 nucleotides match TRBD2. The CDR3 extends over 14 amino acids. The V segment lost 3 bases and the J segment 3 bases; nucleotides outside the gene matches: 5. As DNA, the CDR3 is TGTGCCAGCAGTTTCGCGGGCGGGGGCTACGAGCAGTACTTC. It is translated as CASSFAGGGYEQYF.

The chain uses TRBV5-1 and TRBJ2-6, with 7 bases fitting TRBD1. Germline V lookup: CDR1 SGHRS, CDR2 YFSETQ. V lost 2 bases and J lost 3; bases outside the gene matches: 5. The CDR3 is 16 amino acids. The CDR3 region is CASSFDRVVGANVLTF. Here the CDR3 DNA reads TGCGCCAGCAGCTTTGACAGGGTGGTTGGGGCCAACGTCCTGACTTTC.

This clonotype has more than one count but fewer than ten. This chain joins TRBV9 and TRBJ2-1, with unresolved D. The V gene's germline CDR1 is SGDLS and CDR2 YYNGEE. CDR3 length: 16 residues. V was cut by 4 bases and J by 2 bases, with 16 bases left in between. CDR3 bases: TGTGCCAGCAGCCCCCCTCCCGACGGTGCCTACAATGAGCAGTTCTTC. Amino acids: CASSPPPDGAYNEQFF.

This sequence joins TRBV2 and TRBJ2-7; a possible D gene is TRBD1 (5 bases). Germline-derived CDR1 and CDR2 are SNHLY and FYNNEI. V gave up 7 bases and J gave up 2 bases, with 12 bases separating them. The CDR3 is 13 amino acids. CDR3 in DNA: TGTGCCAGCAAGGGGAAACGGACCTACGAGCAGTACTTC. It yields the protein CASKGKRTYEQYF.

The genes are TRBV7-2 and TRBJ1-5; no clear D gene. Trimming stripped 3 bases from V and 9 bases from J, with 6 bases between. Germline V lookup: CDR1 SGHTA, CDR2 FQGNSA. The CDR3 loop spans 11 amino acids. CDR3 in amino acids: CASSFVPPQHF. CDR3 bases: TGTGCCAGCAGCTTCGTTCCGCCCCAGCATTTT.

This clonotype was counted at least ten times. This sequence joins TRBV12-3 or TRBV12-4 and TRBJ2-5, with 11 bases that match TRBD1. V lost 3 bases and J lost 4; bases outside the gene matches: 7. CDR3 length: 16 amino acids. CDR3 amino acids: CASSLVRTGGGETQYF. CDR3 nucleotides: TGTGCCAGCAGTTTGGTGCGGACAGGGGGCGGAGAGACCCAGTACTTC.